A selection of T cell receptor beta chains follows, all from one sample in a study of graft-versus-host responses after intestinal transplantation. Profiled with immunoSEQ multiplex PCR; TCRdb holds only in-frame clones, not every one. The data show over 65,000 clones, roughly 90% seen once. Sequences were derived from PBMCs, sampled 98 days after intestinal transplantation. Receptors originate from a human patient who received an intestinal transplant, so some T cells may come from the graft donor. Both conserved end residues are part of each CDR3. The D gene is left open where the match is weak. Where a row states a size, it is once, few, many or the class of an expanded clone; other rows omit it.

J,V,size,D,length,CDR3,DNA
TRBJ2-1,TRBV7-9,.,.,17,CASSLDLTRFLDNEQFF,TGTGCCAGCAGCTTAGATCTGACTCGATTTCTCGACAATGAGCAGTTCTTC
TRBJ1-6,TRBV5-6,.,.,15,CASSWDGSYNSPLHF,TGTGCCAGCAGCTGGGACGGTTCCTATAATTCACCCCTCCACTTT
TRBJ1-6,TRBV11-2,.,TRBD1,15,CASNGQGGYNSPLHF,TGTGCCAGCAACGGACAGGGGGGATATAATTCACCCCTCCACTTT
TRBJ2-1,TRBV11-2,.,.,11,CASSSLNEQFF,TGTGCCAGCAGTTCCCTGAATGAGCAGTTCTTC
TRBJ1-4,TRBV4-1,few,TRBD1,17,CASSPAGTASFNEKLFF,TGCGCCAGCAGCCCCGCCGGGACAGCGAGCTTTAATGAAAAACTGTTTTTT
TRBJ1-2,TRBV18,.,.,14,CASSPPSASYGYTF,TGTGCCAGCTCACCACCCTCTGCCTCCTATGGCTACACCTTC
TRBJ2-1,TRBV27,.,.,13,CASGRFYYNEQFF,TGTGCCAGCGGCAGGTTTTACTACAATGAGCAGTTCTTC
TRBJ2-7,TRBV5-6,.,.,14,CASSFGADPYEQYF,TGTGCCAGCAGCTTCGGGGCAGACCCCTACGAGCAGTACTTC
TRBJ2-1,TRBV6-4,.,TRBD2,16,CASSRSDSSGLSEQFF,TGTGCCAGCAGTCGATCGGACTCTAGCGGGCTTAGTGAGCAGTTCTTC
TRBJ2-5,TRBV28,.,TRBD1,14,CASSMGTGQETQYF,TGTGCCAGCAGTATGGGGACAGGCCAAGAGACCCAGTACTTC
TRBJ1-1,TRBV10-2,.,TRBD1,14,CASTQTGVNTEAFF,TGCGCCAGCACCCAGACAGGGGTGAACACTGAAGCTTTCTTT
TRBJ2-3,TRBV2,.,TRBD1,15,CASSVRGRGTDTQYF,TGTGCCAGCAGTGTCAGGGGGCGCGGCACAGATACGCAGTATTTT
TRBJ2-7,TRBV4-1,.,TRBD2,16,CASSQEVSGGGYEQYF,TGCGCCAGCAGCCAAGAAGTATCCGGGGGAGGGTACGAGCAGTACTTC
TRBJ1-1,TRBV5-1,.,TRBD1,14,CASSLEGAQTEAFF,TGCGCCAGCAGCTTGGAGGGGGCGCAGACTGAAGCTTTCTTT
TRBJ1-1,TRBV4-1,.,.,16,CASSQVAFGSNTEAFF,TGCGCCAGCAGCCAAGTGGCGTTTGGTTCGAACACTGAAGCTTTCTTT
TRBJ1-5,TRBV5-6,few,.,15,CASSFWGASNQPQHF,TGTGCCAGCAGCTTCTGGGGGGCGAGCAATCAGCCCCAGCATTTT
TRBJ1-2,TRBV7-9,.,.,16,CASSPGLSSPLYGYTF,TGTGCCAGCAGTCCAGGCCTTTCCTCTCCGTTATATGGCTACACCTTC
TRBJ2-5,TRBV13,.,.,14,CASSTRAAEETQYF,TGTGCCAGCAGTACTAGAGCGGCAGAAGAGACCCAGTACTTC
TRBJ1-2,TRBV4-2,.,TRBD1,14,CASSQAGGDYGYTF,TGTGCCAGCAGCCAAGCAGGGGGCGACTATGGCTACACCTTC
TRBJ1-1,TRBV4-1,.,.,16,CASSQPKIGLNTEAFF,TGCGCCAGCAGCCAGCCTAAAATAGGGTTGAACACTGAAGCTTTCTTT
TRBJ2-2,TRBV28,.,.,15,CASRKQGRETGELFF,TGTGCCAGCAGGAAACAGGGGAGGGAGACCGGGGAGCTGTTTTTT
TRBJ1-4,TRBV7-9,.,.,15,CASSLKGGRDEKLFF,TGTGCCAGCAGCTTAAAGGGGGGGCGCGATGAAAAACTGTTTTTT
TRBJ2-5,TRBV28,.,.,13,CASSFGGWETQYF,TGTGCCAGCAGTTTTGGAGGGTGGGAGACCCAGTACTTC
TRBJ2-1,TRBV29-1,.,.,14,CSVVSPRGYNEQFF,TGCAGCGTTGTTAGCCCTAGAGGGTACAATGAGCAGTTCTTC
TRBJ2-1,TRBV7-9,once,.,13,CASSLGWWNEQFF,TGTGCCAGCAGCTTGGGGTGGTGGAATGAGCAGTTCTTC
TRBJ2-7,TRBV29-1,.,TRBD1,13,CNPTDRGPHEQYF,TGCAACCCGACTGACAGGGGGCCCCACGAGCAGTACTTC